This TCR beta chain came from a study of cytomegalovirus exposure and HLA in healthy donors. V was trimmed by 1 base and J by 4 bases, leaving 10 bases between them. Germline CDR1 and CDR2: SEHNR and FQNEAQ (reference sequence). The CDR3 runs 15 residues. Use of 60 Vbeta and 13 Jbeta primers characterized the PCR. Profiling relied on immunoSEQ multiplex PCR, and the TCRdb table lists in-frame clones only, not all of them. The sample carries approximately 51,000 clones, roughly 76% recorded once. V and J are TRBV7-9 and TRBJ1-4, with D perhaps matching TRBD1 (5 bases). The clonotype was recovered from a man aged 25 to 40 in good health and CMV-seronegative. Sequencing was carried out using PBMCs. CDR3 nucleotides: TGTGCCAGCAGCTTAGACTCACAGGTTAATGAAAAACTGTTTTTT. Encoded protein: CASSLDSQVNEKLFF.